This T cell receptor beta chain was sequenced during a study of blood T cell repertoires in COVID-19. About the study: Samples of COVID-19 (acute and convalescent) were obtained from the United States, Italy and Spain. T cells, B-cell-depleted T cells, or PBMCs supplied cDNA or gDNA.

Sequencing used immunoSEQ multiplex PCR; TCRdb keeps in-frame clones, though not all of them. The table has 200,000 to 250,000 clones, around 83% seen once. The V gene's germline CDR1 is MDHEN and CDR2 SYDVKM. Trimming cost V 6 bases and J 5 bases; bases outside gene matches: 13. The CDR3 spans 18 residues. A few counts support this clone. Sequencing was carried out using peripheral blood. This receptor was obtained from a woman between 45 and 65 years old with acute or convalescent COVID-19. The rearrangement links TRBV28 to TRBJ2-2; TRBD2 matches 12 bases. CDR3 sequence reads: CASRFWSSGGARTGELFF. For the CDR3, the DNA is TGTGCCAGCAGATTCTGGTCTAGCGGGGGGGCGAGGACCGGGGAGCTGTTTTTT.